The clone carrying this TCR beta chain has just a few counts. Its antigen is unknown. A sample-barcoded 5' primer and a J-beta primer mix were used in a second PCR of roughly 6 to 11 cycles. Each CDR3 protein is one row after TCRdb ran MiXCR on the 5' RACE reads. The repertoire holds about 680,000 distinct CDR3 sequences, with about half as singletons. These data belong to a study of blood T cells in healthy people across ages. Study results and caveats: It was the long-lived donors that had more naive CD4+ cells and higher diversity than aged donors.

Each sample yielded at least 5 micrograms of PBMC total RNA. The length of the CDR3 is 13 residues. The V segment lost 2 bases and the J segment 6 bases; nucleotides outside the gene matches: 1. CDR1 is MNHEY and CDR2 is SVGEGT in the germline V gene. The rearrangement joins TRBV6-2 or TRBV6-3 to TRBJ2-1; 7 bases align to TRBD2. Sequencing was carried out using blood. The receptor comes from a woman aged 55-70 years in good health. CDR3 in amino acids: CASSYIAGNEQFF. The CDR3 region has the DNA TGTGCCAGCAGTTACATAGCGGGCAATGAGCAGTTCTTC.